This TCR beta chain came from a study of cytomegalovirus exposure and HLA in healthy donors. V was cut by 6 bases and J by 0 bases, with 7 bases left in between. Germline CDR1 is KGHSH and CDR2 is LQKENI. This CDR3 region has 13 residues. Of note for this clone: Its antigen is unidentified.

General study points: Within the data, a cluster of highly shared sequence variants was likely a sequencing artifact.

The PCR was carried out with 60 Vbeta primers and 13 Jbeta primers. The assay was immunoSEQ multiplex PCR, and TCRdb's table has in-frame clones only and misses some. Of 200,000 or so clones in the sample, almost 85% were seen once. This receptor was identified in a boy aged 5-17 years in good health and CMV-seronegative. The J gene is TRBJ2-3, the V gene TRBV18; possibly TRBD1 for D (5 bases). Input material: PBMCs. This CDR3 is CASSRQSTDTQYF. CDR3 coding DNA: TGTGCCAGCTCCAGACAGAGCACAGATACGCAGTATTTT.